The 20 T cell receptor beta chains below were found in one sample sequenced in a study of T cell responses to AZD1222 COVID-19 vaccine. TCRdb's copy holds only in-frame clones and misses some; the assay was immunoSEQ multiplex PCR. The sample lists about 260,000 clones, over 90% occurring once. Sequencing used peripheral blood, obtained on day 0 of AZD1222 vaccination. These receptors all stem from an adult in good health.

The rearrangement joins TRBV6-6 to TRBJ2-3, with 7 nucleotides matching TRBD1. The V gene end was trimmed by 6 bases and the J gene end by 5 bases; junction bases not matched to a gene: 11. There are 15 residues in the CDR3. Germline V gene lookup returns CDR1 MNHNY and CDR2 SVGAGI (reference sequence). CDR3 coding DNA: TGTGCCAGCAGCATGAGGGGGCCACTGGGAGATACGCAGTATTTT. It codes for CASSMRGPLGDTQYF.

This chain links TRBV27 with TRBJ1-1; the D gene is possibly TRBD1 (5 bases). Trimming removed 0 bases from V and 4 bases from J, with 9 bases in between. The CDR3 consists of 14 residues. Germline-derived CDR1 and CDR2 are MNHEY and SMNVEV (reference sequence). The CDR3 sequence is CASSLSEGPTEAFF. CDR3 in DNA: TGTGCCAGCAGTTTATCGGAGGGGCCCACTGAAGCTTTCTTT.

This clone was seen only once. This chain links TRBV15 with TRBJ2-7; D not resolved. Deletions cut 0 bases from V and 2 bases from J, with 5 bases between. This CDR3 region has 13 residues. Germline loops: CDR1 LNHNV, CDR2 YYDKDF (reference sequence). The CDR3 reads CATSRESTYEQYF. CDR3 bases: TGTGCCACCAGCAGAGAAAGTACCTACGAGCAGTACTTC.

The chain carries TRBV24-1 and TRBJ2-3; TRBD2 matches at 7 bases. CDR3 length: 15 residues. Germline-derived CDR1 and CDR2 are KGHDR and SFDVKD. J was trimmed by 0 bases and V by 4 bases; bases with no gene match: 3. The CDR3 loop is CATSESSGSTDTQYF. The DNA for the CDR3 is TGTGCCACCAGTGAGAGTAGCGGGAGCACAGATACGCAGTATTTT.

The genes are TRBV11-1 and TRBJ2-7, with D possibly TRBD2 on 6 matching bases. Deletions cut 5 bases from V and 5 bases from J, with 19 bases between. Germline loops: CDR1 SGHAT, CDR2 FQDESV (reference sequence). CDR3 length equals 15 residues. The CDR3 spells CASSPRRGSGDEQYF. CDR3 in DNA: TGTGCCAGCAGCCCCCGACGGGGGAGTGGGGACGAGCAGTACTTC.

J is TRBJ1-1 and V is TRBV13; the match to TRBD1 covers 9 bases. The CDR3 contains 15 residues. CDR1 PRHDT and CDR2 FYEKMQ come from the germline V gene (reference sequence). The V segment lost 0 bases and the J segment 5 bases; nucleotides outside the gene matches: 4. The CDR3 DNA reads as TGTGCCAGCAGCTTAGGGGACAGGGGAAGAACTGAAGCTTTCTTT. This encodes CASSLGDRGRTEAFF. Drawing the rest from reference TRBV13 and TRBJ1-1, the complete variable domain is AAGVIQSPRHLIKEKRETATLKCYPIPRHDTVYWYQQGPGQDPQFLISFYEKMQSDKGSIPDRFSAQQFSDYHSELNMSSLELGDSALYFCASSLGDRGRTEAFFGQGTRLTVV.

CDR3 in DNA: TGCGCCAGCAGTGACGATGAGCAGTTCTTC. Amino acids: CASSDDEQFF. This chain connects TRBV10-2 to TRBJ2-1, with D hard to call. The CDR3 consists of 10 residues. The V end was cut by 3 bases, the J end by 8 bases, with 2 bases between. Germline CDR1 is WSHSY and CDR2 is SAAADI.

Only one count was recorded for this clone. This sequence joins TRBV19 and TRBJ2-3; D gene uncertain. The germline gives CDR1 LNHDA, CDR2 SQIVND (reference sequence). V dropped 1 base and J dropped 2 bases, with 7 bases sitting between them. The CDR3 has 14 amino acids. The chain's CDR3 is CASSIGLFTDTQYF. Here the CDR3 DNA reads TGTGCCAGTAGTATAGGGCTTTTCACAGATACGCAGTATTTT. Full variable domain (missing parts from reference TRBV19 and TRBJ2-3): DGGITQSPKYLFRKEGQNVTLSCEQNLNHDAMYWYRQDPGQGLRLIYYSQIVNDFQKGDIAEGYSVSREKKESFPLTVTSAQKNPTAFYLCASSIGLFTDTQYFGPGTRLTVL.

The rearrangement joins TRBV2 to TRBJ2-1; tentatively, D is TRBD1 or TRBD2 (5 bases each). Germline V gene lookup returns CDR1 SNHLY and CDR2 FYNNEI. There are 14 residues in the CDR3. Trimming stripped 3 bases from V and 9 bases from J, with 15 bases between. CDR3 sequence (DNA): TGTGCCAGCAGTGAGGAGCAGGGTGGGACTGAGCAGTTCTTC. It encodes CASSEEQGGTEQFF.

The V call is TRBV27, the J call TRBJ1-1; D is undetermined. This CDR3 is 13 amino acids long. Trimming shortened V by 2 bases and J by 3 bases, and 7 bases separated the two germline ends. CDR1 is MNHEY, CDR2 SMNVEV, per germline (reference sequence). Here the CDR3 DNA reads TGTGCCAGCAGTTTACTGGAGGACACTGAAGCTTTCTTT. As protein: CASSLLEDTEAFF.

The chain joins TRBV7-8 to TRBJ2-7, with TRBD2 matching 9 bases. Germline V gives CDR1 SGHVS, CDR2 FQNEAQ. The J segment lost 1 base and the V segment lost 0 bases, leaving 7 bases of the junction unmatched. CDR3 length equals 17 residues. The CDR3 reads CASSLALSTSGSYEQYF. Here the CDR3 DNA reads TGTGCCAGCAGCTTAGCGCTATCGACTAGCGGATCCTACGAGCAGTACTTC.

V is TRBV2 and J is TRBJ2-7; 7 positions match TRBD1. Trimming at V came to 3 bases and at J to 7 bases, leaving 12 bases not matched to a gene. Germline V gene sequence: CDR1 SNHLY, CDR2 FYNNEI. The CDR3 runs to 15 residues. DNA of the CDR3: TGTGCCAGCAGTGACACCCGGACAGGCTTGGGAGAGCAGTACTTC. Its protein product is CASSDTRTGLGEQYF.

J is TRBJ1-1 and V is TRBV5-6; D not resolved. The V end lost 5 bases, the J end lost 2 bases, and 13 bases lay between the germline ends. Germline V gene sequence: CDR1 SGHDT, CDR2 YYEEEE. This CDR3 region has 14 residues. The CDR3 region is CASRARGGNTEAFF. The CDR3 DNA reads TGTGCCAGCAGGGCCCGGGGAGGCAACACTGAAGCTTTCTTT.

J is TRBJ1-6 and V is TRBV28; D might be TRBD1 (6 bases). Germline V CDR1 and CDR2: MDHEN, SYDVKM. V shed 6 bases and J shed 7 bases, with 16 bases lying between them. The CDR3 consists of 15 residues. CDR3 protein: CASRLTGNSNSPLHF. CDR3 DNA: TGTGCCAGCAGACTTACAGGGAATTCGAATTCACCCCTCCACTTT.

V is TRBV4-1 and J is TRBJ2-1, with 7 positions matching TRBD1. The length of the CDR3 is 16 residues. Germline-derived CDR1 and CDR2 are MGHRA and YSYEKL. With 5 bases clipped from V and 3 bases from J, the junction kept 10 bases outside the gene matches. CDR3 sequence reads: CASSTSGQPSYNEQFF. The CDR3 nucleotides are TGCGCCAGCAGCACCTCGGGACAGCCAAGCTACAATGAGCAGTTCTTC.

This chain joins TRBV19 and TRBJ1-5; D is unclear. The germline gives CDR1 LNHDA, CDR2 SQIVND (reference sequence). This CDR3 has 14 residues. Trimming took off 3 bases at V and 0 bases at J, with 6 bases between the two ends. Written as DNA, the CDR3 is TGTGCCAGTAGTATTGGACGTAGCAATCAGCCCCAGCATTTT. The encoded protein is CASSIGRSNQPQHF.

This sequence joins TRBV7-9 and TRBJ1-1, with 8 bases that match TRBD1. J gave up 3 bases and V 5 bases, and 8 bases lay outside the gene matches. Germline-derived CDR1 and CDR2 are SEHNR and FQNEAQ (reference sequence). The CDR3 sequence is 15 residues long. CDR3 sequence: CASSLGRGLDTEAFF. DNA of the CDR3: TGTGCCAGCAGCCTGGGCAGGGGGCTCGACACTGAAGCTTTCTTT.

The chain couples TRBV6-5 to TRBJ1-1; D is uncertain. With 10 bases removed from V and 3 bases from J, the gap between germline ends came to 15 bases. CDR1 MNHEY and CDR2 SVGAGI come from the germline V gene. This CDR3 comprises 13 residues. The CDR3 DNA sequence: TGTGCCACCCAGGCGGACCGGGACACTGAAGCTTTCTTT. Translating gives CATQADRDTEAFF.

This chain links TRBV18 with TRBJ1-5; 8 nucleotides match TRBD1. Trimming removed 2 bases from V and 4 bases from J; junction bases left unmatched: 7. CDR3 length: 16 amino acids. Germline V lookup: CDR1 KGHSH, CDR2 LQKENI. The chain's CDR3 is CASSPDRQGRNQPQHF. The CDR3 coding sequence is TGTGCCAGCTCACCAGACCGACAGGGGAGAAATCAGCCCCAGCATTTT.

Concerning this clone itself: The conserved phenylalanine or tryptophan normally closing the CDR3 is absent here, so this likely arose from a read error. It is unclear where the CDR3 begins or ends on the DNA, so no DNA is shown, and the CDR3 is as TCRdb lists it. The chain has TRBV20-1 and TRBJ1-2; the table's TRBD1 call for D was not verified on the DNA. The CDR3 is made up of 11 amino acids, end residues included. Germline V gene data show CDR1 as DFQATT and CDR2 as SNEGSKA (reference sequence). The CDR3 protein is CSARDLDRDPL.